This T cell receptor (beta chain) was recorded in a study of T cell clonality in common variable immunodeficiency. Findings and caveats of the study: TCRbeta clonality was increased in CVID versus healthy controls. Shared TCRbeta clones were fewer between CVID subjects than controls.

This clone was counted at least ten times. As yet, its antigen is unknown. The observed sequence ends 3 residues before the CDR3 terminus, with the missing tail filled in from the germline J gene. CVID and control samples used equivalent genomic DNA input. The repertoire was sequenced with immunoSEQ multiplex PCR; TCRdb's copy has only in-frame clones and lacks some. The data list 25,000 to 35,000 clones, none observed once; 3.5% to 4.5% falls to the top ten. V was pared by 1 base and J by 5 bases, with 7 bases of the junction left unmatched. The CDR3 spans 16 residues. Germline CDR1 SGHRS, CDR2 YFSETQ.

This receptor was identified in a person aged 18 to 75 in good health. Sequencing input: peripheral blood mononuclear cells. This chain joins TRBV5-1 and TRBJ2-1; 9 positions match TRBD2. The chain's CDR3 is CASSLRPSGMNNEQFF. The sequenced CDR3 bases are TGCGCCAGCAGCTTGCGTCCTAGCGGGATGAACAATGAG.